The entry below gives a single T cell receptor (beta chain) sequence along with its context. This record comes from a study of blood T cell repertoires in COVID-19. Study context: From T cells, B-cell-depleted T cells, or PBMCs came the material, which was cDNA or gDNA.

Sequencing used immunoSEQ multiplex PCR; TCRdb keeps in-frame clones, though not all of them. The table lists 40,000 to 60,000 clones, around 86% of them singletons. This CDR3 has 14 residues. The V segment lost 4 bases and the J segment 9 bases; nucleotides outside the gene matches: 5. From germline, CDR1 is SNHLY and CDR2 FYNNEI. The sequence was obtained from a woman of 80 years or more with COVID-19, enrolled during active disease. Sequenced: peripheral blood. The rearrangement uses TRBV2 and TRBJ1-6, with 8 positions matching TRBD1. The CDR3 sequence is CASSAQGAGSPLHF. CDR3 sequence (DNA): TGTGCCAGCAGTGCCCAGGGGGCGGGTTCACCCCTCCACTTT.